Below are 16 T cell receptor beta chains sequenced from a single sample in a study of response to subunit inactivated influenza vaccine. TCRdb analysed the RT-PCR reads with MiXCR anew, one entry per CDR3 protein. The sample yields 650,000 to 800,000 distinct CDR3 sequences, under 20% seen once. Sample: PBMCs from blood, taken 4 to 6 days after vaccination. These receptors came from a man in his fifties who received an inactivated influenza vaccine.

This clonotype was seen ten or more times. The V gene is TRBV20-1, the J gene TRBJ1-6; no firm D call. CDR3 length equals 14 residues. Trimming removed 3 bases at V and 12 bases at J, with 18 bases between. Per the germline V gene, CDR1 is DFQATT and CDR2 is SNEGSKA (reference sequence). For the CDR3, the DNA is TGCAGTGCTAGTGATTCTCCGGGTTTAAGACCCCTCCACTTT. Translated, it gives CSASDSPGLRPLHF.

This chain uses TRBV7-8 with TRBJ2-3; D tentatively fits TRBD1 or TRBD2 (6 bases each). This CDR3 region has 20 residues. V gave up 0 bases and J gave up 0 bases, with 22 bases separating them. Germline loops: CDR1 SGHVS, CDR2 FQNEAQ. The DNA for the CDR3 is TGTGCCAGCAGCTTAGCGCGGGGTTGGACAGCCAGAACTAGCACAGATACGCAGTATTTT. It is translated as CASSLARGWTARTSTDTQYF. The whole variable domain, filled in from reference TRBV7-8 and TRBJ2-3, reads GAGVSQSPRYKVAKRGQDVALRCDPISGHVSLFWYQQALGQGPEFLTYFQNEAQLDKSGLPSDRFFAERPEGSVSTLKIQRTQQEDSAVYLCASSLARGWTARTSTDTQYFGPGTRLTVL.

This clonotype was found a few times. CDR3 sequence: CASSVGDREVEKLFF. CDR3 DNA sequence: TGTGCCAGCAGCGTAGGGGACAGAGAGGTTGAAAAACTGTTTTTT. The chain recombines TRBV9 with TRBJ1-4, with 7 positions matching TRBD1. The CDR3 has 15 amino acids. Germline loops: CDR1 SGDLS, CDR2 YYNGEE. The trim removed 0 bases at V and 7 bases at J, leaving 6 bases unmatched.

This clonotype was found a few times. This rearrangement joins TRBV20-1 to TRBJ2-7, with D possibly being TRBD2 (7 bases). CDR3 length equals 11 residues. V gave up 3 bases and J gave up 11 bases, with 14 bases separating them. Germline V gene data show CDR1 as DFQATT and CDR2 as SNEGSKA (reference sequence). CDR3 bases: TGCAGTGCTAGCGCGGGAGCAGGGGAGTACTTC. This codes for CSASAGAGEYF.

This clonotype turned up a few times. The chain recombines TRBV7-9 with TRBJ1-1; TRBD1 aligns across 7 bases. The CDR3 runs 15 residues. Unmatched junction bases numbered 8, after V lost 5 bases and J lost 2 bases. Germline lookup yields CDR1 SEHNR and CDR2 FQNEAQ (reference sequence). The CDR3, as DNA: TGTGCCAGCAGCCGTCCCGGGACAGCAAACACTGAAGCTTTCTTT. Residues: CASSRPGTANTEAFF.

This clonotype showed up just a few times. Written as DNA, the CDR3 is TGTGCCAGCAGTTTACCACGGGACCCTGGAAACACCATATATTTT. As protein: CASSLPRDPGNTIYF. The V gene is TRBV27, the J gene TRBJ1-3, with a possible D match to TRBD1 (5 bases). Germline V CDR1 and CDR2: MNHEY, SMNVEV (reference sequence). The ends were cut back, 2 bases at V and 2 bases at J, with 10 bases in the middle. The CDR3 totals 15 residues.

This clonotype was counted between two and nine times. The rearrangement uses TRBV29-1 and TRBJ2-4, with D tentatively TRBD1 (6 bases). V was cut by 4 bases and J by 0 bases, with 10 bases left in between. Germline V gene lookup returns CDR1 SQVTM and CDR2 ANQGSEA. CDR3 length: 14 residues. CDR3 DNA: TGCAGCGTTGTTACAGGGCTAGCCAAAAACATTCAGTACTTC. Protein product: CSVVTGLAKNIQYF.

This clonotype has more than one count but fewer than ten. This chain uses TRBV7-2 with TRBJ2-7; 9 nucleotides match TRBD2. There are 17 residues in the CDR3. Germline CDR1 reads SGHTA; CDR2 reads FQGNSA. Trimming cost V 1 base and J 0 bases; bases outside gene matches: 7. The CDR3 sequence: CASSLGLADVSSYEQYF. The DNA for the CDR3 is TGTGCCAGCAGCTTAGGACTAGCGGATGTTAGCTCCTACGAGCAGTACTTC.

V is TRBV20-1 and J is TRBJ1-2, with unresolved D. The CDR3 covers 16 residues. Germline loops: CDR1 DFQATT, CDR2 SNEGSKA (reference sequence). The V end was cut by 4 bases, the J end by 3 bases, with 21 bases between. The CDR3, as DNA: TGCAGTGCTATTGCTGCGGAGCCTTTACTAGACTATGGCTACACCTTC. Its protein product is CSAIAAEPLLDYGYTF.

CDR3 region: CATSGGGETQYF. CDR3 nucleotides: TGTGCCACCAGCGGGGGTGGAGAGACCCAGTACTTC. The rearrangement uses TRBV15 and TRBJ2-5; D could derive from TRBD1 or TRBD2 (5 bases each). Germline CDR1 LNHNV, CDR2 YYDKDF (reference sequence). With 5 bases removed from V and 4 bases from J, the gap between germline ends came to 8 bases. The CDR3 length is 12 residues.

This sequence joins TRBV13 and TRBJ1-6; D remains ambiguous. CDR1 is PRHDT, CDR2 FYEKMQ, per germline (reference sequence). The CDR3 consists of 19 residues. Trimming took off 1 base at V and 4 bases at J, with 20 bases between the two ends. The CDR3: CASSLAQLSPGLYNSPLHF. CDR3 coding DNA: TGTGCCAGCAGCTTAGCCCAGCTCAGCCCGGGCCTGTATAATTCACCCCTCCACTTT.

This chain uses TRBV5-1 with TRBJ2-1, with 8 nucleotides matching TRBD2. This CDR3 comprises 19 residues. With V trimmed by 2 bases and J by 0 bases, 13 bases remained unmatched. Germline-derived CDR1 and CDR2 are SGHRS and YFSETQ. The CDR3 bases are TGCGCCAGCAGCTTAGGTACGGGAGGGTACCTAAGCTCCTACAATGAGCAGTTCTTC. Its protein is CASSLGTGGYLSSYNEQFF.

The table lists this clonotype with many counts. The chain carries TRBV7-2 and TRBJ1-6; 7 bases align to TRBD1. V lost 1 base, J lost 9 bases, and 3 bases stayed unmatched. Germline V gene data show CDR1 as SGHTA and CDR2 as FQGNSA. The CDR3 runs 14 residues. The CDR3 reads CASSLGQGSSPLHF. DNA for the CDR3: TGTGCCAGCAGCTTAGGACAGGGCAGTTCACCCCTCCACTTT. Full variable domain (missing parts from reference TRBV7-2 and TRBJ1-6): GAGVSQSPSNKVTEKGKDVELRCDPISGHTALYWYRQSLGQGLEFLIYFQGNSAPDKSGLPSDRFSAERTGGSVSTLTIQRTQQEDSAVYLCASSLGQGSSPLHFGNGTRLTVT.

V and J are TRBV7-2 and TRBJ1-2; TRBD1 is a possible D gene (5 bases). The CDR3 runs to 14 residues. The ends were cut back, 1 base at V and 4 bases at J, with 10 bases in the middle. CDR1 and CDR2 from the germline V gene are SGHTA and FQGNSA. As DNA, the CDR3 is TGTGCCAGCAGCTTAGAGGGACTCCCCTATGGCTACACCTTC. The encoded protein is CASSLEGLPYGYTF.

This clonotype was seen a few times. This rearrangement joins TRBV4-2 to TRBJ2-1; 12 positions agree with TRBD2. CDR1 and CDR2 (germline): LGHNA, YNFKEQ. V lost 4 bases, J lost 7 bases, and 14 bases stayed unmatched. This CDR3 region has 18 residues. Written as DNA, the CDR3 is TGTGCCAGCAGCCCCTCTTTTCTAGCGGGGGGGCCCGGTAATGAGCAGTTCTTC. The encoded protein is CASSPSFLAGGPGNEQFF.

This chain links TRBV20-1 with TRBJ2-5, with D possibly being TRBD1 or TRBD2 (5 bases each). The CDR3 is 14 amino acids. Germline CDR1 reads DFQATT; CDR2 reads SNEGSKA (reference sequence). V was shortened by 6 bases and J by 5 bases, with 19 bases between the two germline ends. CDR3: CSARTPLGRETQYF. The CDR3 DNA reads TGCAGTGCCCGGACCCCCCTGGGACGGGAGACCCAGTACTTC.